The 18 T cell receptor beta chains below all came from one sample that was sequenced in a study of blood T cell repertoires in COVID-19. Assay used: immunoSEQ multiplex PCR; TCRdb lists only in-frame clones, some missing. The sample shows tens of thousands of clones, approximately 80% of them seen only once. The specimen was peripheral blood. All receptors derive from an elderly man with acute or convalescent COVID-19.

The chain couples TRBV5-1 to TRBJ1-1, with 8 bases matching TRBD1. The CDR3 is made up of 16 amino acids. V gave up 3 bases and J gave up 5 bases; unmatched junction bases: 12. The germline gives CDR1 SGHRS, CDR2 YFSETQ. CDR3 DNA sequence: TGCGCCAGCAGCTCCCCACGACAGGGGAAGTCGACTGAAGCTTTCTTT. Translation: CASSSPRQGKSTEAFF.

This chain links TRBV5-1 with TRBJ1-3; 7 positions agree with TRBD1. The germline V gene has CDR1 SGHRS and CDR2 YFSETQ. V lost 4 bases, J lost 1 base, and 8 bases stayed unmatched. The CDR3 extends over 16 amino acids. The CDR3 coding sequence is TGCGCCAGCAGCACCGAGGGGGCCAGGTCTGGAAACACCATATATTTT. This sequence encodes CASSTEGARSGNTIYF. The full variable domain, completed using reference TRBV5-1 and TRBJ1-3, is KAGVTQTPRYLIKTRGQQVTLSCSPISGHRSVSWYQQTPGQGLQFLFEYFSETQRNKGNFPGRFSGRQFSNSRSEMNVSTLELGDSALYLCASSTEGARSGNTIYFGEGSWLTVV.

The rearrangement joins TRBV6-5 to TRBJ2-6; D is uncertain. This CDR3 comprises 13 residues. Germline values: CDR1 MNHEY, CDR2 SVGAGI. Trimming stripped 8 bases from V and 0 bases from J, with 5 bases between. The CDR3 loop reads CASQISGANVLTF. DNA for the CDR3: TGTGCCAGCCAAATCTCTGGGGCCAACGTCCTGACTTTC.

The chain has TRBV7-3 and TRBJ2-2; possible D gene TRBD1, 6 bases. Germline CDR1 reads SGHTA; CDR2 reads FQGTGA. Deletions cut 0 bases from V and 2 bases from J, with 10 bases between. The CDR3 is made up of 16 amino acids. CDR3 sequence: CASSLTGTYNTGELFF. The CDR3 nucleotides are TGTGCCAGCAGCTTAACTGGGACATATAACACCGGGGAGCTGTTTTTT.

The chain is built from TRBV13 and TRBJ2-1; TRBD1 aligns across 7 bases. This CDR3 has 15 residues. Trimming at V came to 1 base and at J to 0 bases, leaving 0 bases not matched to a gene. Germline V lookup: CDR1 PRHDT, CDR2 FYEKMQ (reference sequence). This CDR3 is CASSLEGASYNEQFF. The DNA of the CDR3 is TGTGCCAGCAGCTTAGAGGGGGCCTCCTACAATGAGCAGTTCTTC.

The CDR3 region is CASSLVWRGYNEQFF. DNA of the CDR3: TGTGCCAGCAGCTTGGTTTGGAGGGGTTACAATGAGCAGTTCTTC. The chain is built from TRBV5-4 and TRBJ2-1; D is perhaps TRBD2 (6 bases). V dropped 0 bases and J dropped 4 bases, with 11 bases sitting between them. The germline V gene encodes CDR1 SGHNT and CDR2 YYREEE (reference sequence). This CDR3 comprises 15 residues.

V and J are TRBV19 and TRBJ2-5; 9 positions agree with TRBD2. The J segment lost 2 bases and the V segment lost 4 bases, leaving 8 bases of the junction unmatched. The CDR3 has 16 amino acids. The germline gives CDR1 LNHDA, CDR2 SQIVND (reference sequence). The CDR3 DNA is TGTGCCAGTAGTACGAAAGCGGGGGGCAAACAAGAGACCCAGTACTTC. It encodes CASSTKAGGKQETQYF.

The rearrangement uses TRBV28 and TRBJ2-7, with 9 bases fitting TRBD1. The CDR3 is 17 residues long. The V and J ends lost 6 bases and 3 bases, in that order; junction bases with no gene match: 15. CDR1 MDHEN and CDR2 SYDVKM come from the germline V gene. The CDR3 sequence is CASRLRGGQGRFYEQYF. The CDR3 region has the DNA TGTGCCAGCAGGCTTAGGGGGGGACAGGGCCGCTTCTACGAGCAGTACTTC.

The chain couples TRBV7-9 to TRBJ2-4; TRBD1 matches 8 bases. Germline assignment: CDR1 SEHNR and CDR2 FQNEAQ (reference sequence). Germline trimming cut 3 bases from V and 2 bases from J; bases unmatched to any gene: 3. The CDR3 is made up of 15 amino acids. CDR3 in amino acids: CASSFQGAPKNIQYF. CDR3 in DNA: TGTGCCAGCAGCTTCCAGGGGGCTCCCAAAAACATTCAGTACTTC. Combining the CDR3 with reference TRBV7-9 and TRBJ2-4 gives the whole variable domain DTGVSQNPRHKITKRGQNVTFRCDPISEHNRLYWYRQTLGQGPEFLTYFQNEAQLEKSRLLSDRFSAERPKGSFSTLEIQRTEQGDSAMYLCASSFQGAPKNIQYFGAGTRLSVL.

This chain uses TRBV7-3 with TRBJ2-1; a possible D gene is TRBD2 (5 bases). Germline V gives CDR1 SGHTA, CDR2 FQGTGA. The CDR3 covers 12 residues. Trimming pared 1 base from V and 15 bases from J, leaving 13 bases between. The CDR3 here is CASSLSGSSLFF. Here the CDR3 DNA reads TGTGCCAGCAGCTTAAGTGGGAGTAGTTTGTTCTTC.

This clone was recorded a few times. The chain links TRBV5-4 to TRBJ1-6; D is unclear. The CDR3 is 13 residues long. Germline V gives CDR1 SGHNT, CDR2 YYREEE (reference sequence). Trimming pared 1 base from V and 10 bases from J, leaving 9 bases between. In nucleotides, the CDR3 is TGTGCCAGCAGCTTGCCCTATCGATCACCCCTCCACTTT. It translates to CASSLPYRSPLHF.

The genes are TRBV19 and TRBJ1-1; D is unclear. The CDR3 length is 13 residues. Germline V CDR1 and CDR2: LNHDA, SQIVND (reference sequence). The germline V and J ends were trimmed by 0 bases and 4 bases, with 6 bases remaining between them. Here the CDR3 reads CASSIDRGTEAFF. The CDR3 DNA sequence: TGTGCCAGTAGTATAGATCGGGGCACTGAAGCTTTCTTT.

The chain couples TRBV6-6 to TRBJ2-1; 8 bases line up with TRBD1. The CDR3 is 14 residues long. CDR1 and CDR2 from the germline V gene are MNHNY and SVGAGI (reference sequence). Trimming at V came to 5 bases and at J to 3 bases, leaving 3 bases not matched to a gene. CDR3 amino acids: CASSGQGDYNEQFF. The DNA for the CDR3 is TGTGCCAGCAGTGGACAGGGTGACTACAATGAGCAGTTCTTC.

The rearrangement uses TRBV5-1 and TRBJ2-5; the D gene is possibly TRBD2 (6 bases). V was trimmed by 2 bases and J by 1 base, leaving 9 bases between them. The germline V gene encodes CDR1 SGHRS and CDR2 YFSETQ. This CDR3 comprises 14 residues. CDR3 coding DNA: TGCGCCAGCAGCTTAGGCGGGACCCAAGAGACCCAGTACTTC. The encoded protein is CASSLGGTQETQYF.

This clone was recorded only once. This chain links TRBV3-1 (or the pseudogene TRBV3-2) with TRBJ2-7, with 7 bases matching TRBD1. Germline assignment: CDR1 LGHDT and CDR2 YNNKEL (reference sequence). Germline trimming cut 3 bases from V and 2 bases from J; bases unmatched to any gene: 1. This CDR3 has 13 residues. The CDR3 protein is CASSHGQAYEQYF. The CDR3 nucleotides are TGTGCCAGCAGCCATGGACAGGCCTACGAGCAGTACTTC.

The chain is built from TRBV2 and TRBJ2-2, with a weak D call TRBD1 (6 bases). The CDR3 runs to 15 residues. The V gene lost 7 bases and the J gene lost 0 bases, with 12 bases spanning the gap. Germline values: CDR1 SNHLY, CDR2 FYNNEI. The CDR3 coding sequence is TGTGCCAGCATCCTTCGGACAGCGAACACCGGGGAGCTGTTTTTT. It yields the protein CASILRTANTGELFF. Using reference TRBV2 and TRBJ2-2 for the parts outside the CDR3, the full variable domain is EPEVTQTPSHQVTQMGQEVILRCVPISNHLYFYWYRQILGQKVEFLVSFYNNEISEKSEIFDDQFSVERPDGSNFTLKIRSTKLEDSAMYFCASILRTANTGELFFGEGSRLTVL.

This clone is a singleton in its sample. This rearrangement joins TRBV10-3 to TRBJ1-6; 11 bases map to TRBD1. From germline, CDR1 is ENHRY and CDR2 SYGVKD. The trim removed 4 bases at V and 10 bases at J, leaving 6 bases unmatched. This CDR3 is built from 15 residues. The CDR3 reads CAISGGTGGESPLHF. The DNA of the CDR3 is TGTGCCATCAGTGGGGGGACAGGGGGTGAATCACCCCTCCACTTT.

The chain joins TRBV27 to TRBJ2-1; 8 bases match TRBD2. CDR1 MNHEY and CDR2 SMNVEV come from the germline V gene (reference sequence). Trimming took 4 bases from V and 5 from J; bases not matched to a gene: 10. The CDR3 sequence is 16 residues long. CDR3 sequence reads: CASSSPTGGRNNEQFF. The CDR3 DNA is TGTGCCAGCAGTTCCCCAACGGGGGGGCGTAACAATGAGCAGTTCTTC.